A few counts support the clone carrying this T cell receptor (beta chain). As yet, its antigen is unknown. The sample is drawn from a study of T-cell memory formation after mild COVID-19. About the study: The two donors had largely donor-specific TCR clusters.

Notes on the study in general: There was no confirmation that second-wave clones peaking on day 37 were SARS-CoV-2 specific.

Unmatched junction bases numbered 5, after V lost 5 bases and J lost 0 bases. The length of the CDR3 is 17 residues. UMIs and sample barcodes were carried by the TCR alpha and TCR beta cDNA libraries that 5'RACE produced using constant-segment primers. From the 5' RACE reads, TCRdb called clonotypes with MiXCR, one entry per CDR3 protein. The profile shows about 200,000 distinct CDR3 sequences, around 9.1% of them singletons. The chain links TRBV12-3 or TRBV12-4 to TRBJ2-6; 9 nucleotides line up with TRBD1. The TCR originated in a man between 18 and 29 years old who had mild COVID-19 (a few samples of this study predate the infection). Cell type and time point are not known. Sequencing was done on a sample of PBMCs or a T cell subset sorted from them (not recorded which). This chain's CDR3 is CASSPGQGRSGANVLTF. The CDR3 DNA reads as TGTGCCAGCAGTCCGGGACAGGGCCGCTCTGGGGCCAACGTCCTGACTTTC.